The 12 T cell receptor beta chains given below trace back to one sample, sequenced in a study of regulatory T cells in long-lasting Graves disease. Time point given: newly diagnosed GD, antithyroid drugs for less than 3 months. The TCR library was made from RNA that had been extracted from PBMCs in TRIzol. Libraries of TCR beta came from iRepertoire HTBI primers plus Arm-PCR of CDR3 regions. From the multiplex PCR reads, TCRdb called clonotypes with MiXCR, one entry per CDR3 protein. The table has roughly 400,000 distinct CDR3 sequences, around 16% seen once. This sample was shared with a second study, whose subject was T cells in Graves' hyperthyroidism and ophthalmopathy.

The sequences come from peripheral blood mononuclear cells (PBMCs), collected at new diagnosis, from a patient treated with antithyroid drugs. The receptors were sampled from a woman aged 40 to 55 with Graves disease.

This clonotype occurred many times. The chain is built from TRBV10-3 and TRBJ2-7; D is unclear. In germline, CDR1 is ENHRY, CDR2 SYGVKD. Trimming left V 0 bases short and J 3 bases short, with 6 bases between. The CDR3 spans 13 residues. For the CDR3, the DNA is TGTGCCATCAGTGAGTCCCCGGTCTACGAGCAGTACTTC. The encoded protein is CAISESPVYEQYF.

The V gene is TRBV29-1, the J gene TRBJ2-7; 10 nucleotides line up with TRBD1. The CDR3 consists of 15 residues. Germline V gene lookup returns CDR1 SQVTM and CDR2 ANQGSEA. Trimming at V came to 4 bases and at J to 3 bases, leaving 9 bases not matched to a gene. The CDR3 is CSVVGTGANFYEQYF. Written as DNA, the CDR3 is TGCAGCGTTGTTGGGACAGGGGCCAATTTCTACGAGCAGTACTTC.

Many counts were recorded for this clonotype. The chain links TRBV11-3 to TRBJ2-5; TRBD1 matches 12 bases. The CDR3 is 16 residues long. Losses at the gene ends were 5 bases for V and 5 bases for J; bases not matched to a gene: 9. Germline V CDR1 and CDR2: SGHNT, YENEEA. CDR3 sequence (DNA): TGTGCCAGCAGCGGCCGGGACAGGGGGCTCGAGGAGACCCAGTACTTC. Encoded protein: CASSGRDRGLEETQYF.

This clonotype occurred many times. This chain connects TRBV11-2 to TRBJ2-3; TRBD2 might be the D (5 bases). The V gene's germline CDR1 is SGHAT and CDR2 FQNNGV. Trimming stripped 5 bases from V and 4 bases from J, with 16 bases between. The CDR3 extends over 15 amino acids. The CDR3 here is CASSPWGAASDTQYF. The CDR3 coding sequence is TGTGCCAGCAGCCCTTGGGGAGCAGCCTCAGATACGCAGTATTTT.

This clonotype was observed at least ten times. The J gene is TRBJ2-1, the V gene TRBV11-2; TRBD1 might be the D (6 bases). The germline V and J ends were trimmed by 5 bases and 0 bases, with 17 bases remaining between them. Germline V gene sequence: CDR1 SGHAT, CDR2 FQNNGV. CDR3 length equals 17 residues. This chain's CDR3 is CASSTGTLDGSYNEQFF. The CDR3 DNA reads TGTGCCAGCAGCACAGGGACACTGGATGGCTCCTACAATGAGCAGTTCTTC.

This clonotype appeared a few times. V is TRBV12-3 or TRBV12-4 and J is TRBJ1-5; 10 nucleotides agree with TRBD1. Trimming at V came to 5 bases and at J to 1 base, leaving 5 bases not matched to a gene. The CDR3 extends over 16 amino acids. CDR3 coding DNA: TGTGCCAGCAGTCTCGGACAGGGGGGAAGCAATCAGCCCCAGCATTTT. It encodes CASSLGQGGSNQPQHF.

This clonotype was observed at least ten times. The chain couples TRBV7-9 to TRBJ2-2; D assignment may be TRBD1 or TRBD2 (5 bases each). Germline loops: CDR1 SEHNR, CDR2 FQNEAQ (reference sequence). The CDR3 sequence is 15 residues long. Trimming pared 4 bases from V and 3 bases from J, leaving 12 bases between. The CDR3 protein is CASSSNTGHTGELFF. CDR3 coding DNA: TGTGCCAGCAGCTCCAACACGGGGCACACCGGGGAGCTGTTTTTT.

This clonotype was found many times. This rearrangement joins TRBV5-1 to TRBJ1-1; perhaps TRBD1 as D (5 bases). Per germline, CDR1 SGHRS and CDR2 YFSETQ. With 3 bases removed from V and 2 bases from J, the gap between germline ends came to 26 bases. The CDR3 covers 19 residues. The CDR3 DNA is TGCGCCAGCAGCTCCCTTCCTGAGGGTTGGGCAGGGAGAAACACTGAAGCTTTCTTT. Translated, it gives CASSSLPEGWAGRNTEAFF.

This clonotype has more than one count but fewer than ten. The chain joins TRBV7-6 to TRBJ2-1, with 13 bases that match TRBD2. The length of the CDR3 is 20 residues. V trimming: 0 bases; J trimming: 2 bases; junction bases outside the gene matches: 10. Germline CDR1 and CDR2: SGHVS and FNYEAQ. This CDR3 is CASSLARVGLAGVPYNEQFF. CDR3 sequence (DNA): TGTGCCAGCAGCTTAGCGCGGGTAGGACTAGCGGGAGTCCCCTACAATGAGCAGTTCTTC.

This clonotype has a handful of counts. V and J are TRBV4-3 and TRBJ1-1, with 7 bases identical to TRBD1. Germline V gives CDR1 LGHNA, CDR2 YSLEER. This CDR3 has 16 residues. The junction had 9 bases not matched to a gene; V was cut back by 0 bases and J by 5 bases. The DNA for the CDR3 is TGCGCCAGCAGCCAAGATTCAGGGGGAGGGGGAACTGAAGCTTTCTTT. As protein: CASSQDSGGGGTEAFF.

The chain uses TRBV20-1 and TRBJ2-1; TRBD2 agrees at 10 bases. Germline CDR1 is DFQATT and CDR2 is SNEGSKA (reference sequence). Unmatched junction bases numbered 15, after V lost 3 bases and J lost 4 bases. The CDR3 consists of 18 residues. The CDR3 reads CSARSDGLADRAYNEQFF. In nucleotides, the CDR3 is TGCAGTGCTAGGTCGGACGGACTAGCGGACCGGGCGTACAATGAGCAGTTCTTC.

This clonotype came up many times. V is TRBV18 and J is TRBJ2-7; 10 bases align to TRBD1. This CDR3 contains 14 residues. Per the germline V gene, CDR1 is KGHSH and CDR2 is LQKENI. V lost 5 bases, J lost 5 bases, and 6 bases stayed unmatched. CDR3 bases: TGTGCCAGCTCAGCGACCGGGACAGGGGACGAGCAGTACTTC. Protein sequence: CASSATGTGDEQYF.